This TCR beta chain was recorded in a study of shared clonotypes between healthy human individuals. Genomic DNA of each subset was evenly split across several immunoSEQ plates. Produced via immunoSEQ multiplex PCR; TCRdb's table is partial and in-frame only. Of some 2 million clones in the sample, roughly 95% were seen once. This TCR was recovered from a man aged 18 to 29 in good health. The specimen was naive CD4+ T cells sorted from blood. Sample subset: CD45RA+ positively selected.

CDR3 region: CASSPGQFEAFF. The CDR3 bases are TGTGCCAGCAGCCCCGGACAGTTTGAAGCTTTCTTT. The J gene is TRBJ1-1, the V gene TRBV7-2, with D perhaps TRBD1 (6 bases). The length of the CDR3 is 12 residues. CDR1 and CDR2 from the germline V gene are SGHTA and FQGNSA. Trimming took off 5 bases at V and 7 bases at J, with 11 bases between the two ends.